The clone carrying this T cell receptor beta chain was seen a single time. This specimen comes from a study of blood T cells in healthy people across ages. Germline CDR1 reads SGHTA; CDR2 reads FQGNSA. The CDR3 is made up of 15 amino acids. V lost 2 bases to trimming and J lost 6 bases, with 14 bases between them. A second PCR of roughly 6 to 12 cycles used a sample-barcoded 5' primer and a J-beta primer mix. TCRdb itself ran the 5' RACE reads through MiXCR, one entry per CDR3 protein. The table shows 850,000 to 1,300,000 distinct CDR3 sequences, with roughly 45% occurring only once. The gene calls are TRBV7-2 and TRBJ2-1; no clear D. The TCR sequence derives from a woman aged 60 to 75 in good health. The source material was blood. Here the CDR3 DNA reads TGTGCCAGCAGCTTAAAGCGCGGATGGGTCAATGAGCAGTTCTTC. Its protein product is CASSLKRGWVNEQFF.